Listed here is a single TCR beta chain. Deletions cut 1 base from V and 8 bases from J, with 10 bases between. Germline CDR1 reads KGHDR; CDR2 reads SFDVKD. The CDR3 is 13 amino acids. Per the original data handling: Reference gene primer amplification in the assay estimated nucleated cell counts. The assay was immunoSEQ multiplex PCR, and TCRdb's table has in-frame clones only and misses some. V, J and clone size are those of that table, while D and trimming were read from the DNA. Of around 200,000 clones in the sample, approximately 83% were seen once. The data belong to a study of blood T cell repertoires in COVID-19. Study at large: Spain, Italy and the United States supplied samples that represented acute and convalescent COVID-19. Sample material is recorded as cDNA or gDNA derived from T cells, B-cell-depleted T cells, or PBMCs.

The sequencing input was peripheral blood. This clonotype was obtained from a human donor with active or convalescent COVID-19. The donor label of this sample is uncertain. The rearrangement joins TRBV24-1 to TRBJ1-2; D gene ambiguous. CDR3 loop: CATSDFAGYGYTF. CDR3 DNA sequence: TGTGCCACCAGTGATTTTGCGGGGTACGGCTACACCTTC.